These T cell receptor beta chains were read from a single sample in a study of identifying expanded T cells in peripheral blood. Assay: immunoSEQ multiplex PCR; the TCRdb copy retains only in-frame clones and omits some. This sample carries over 75,000 clones, approximately 88% of them seen once, and the ten largest clones take around 3.6%. Sequencing was performed on blood. All receptors derive from a person aged 18 to 75 in good health. Each CDR3 is given with its conserved first and last residue. The order of the fields is V gene, clone size, J gene, D gene, CDR3 protein, CDR3 DNA. D genes are given only for firm matches. A clone size is listed for some rows: how often the clone was seen (once, few, many), or a class if it is expanded.

>TRBV6-1|.|TRBJ1-5|.
CASSVVHSNQPQHF
TGTGCCAGCAGTGTGGTCCATAGCAATCAGCCCCAGCATTTT
>TRBV5-6|few|TRBJ2-1|.
CASSLFAGDEQFF
TGTGCCAGCAGCTTGTTTGCTGGTGATGAGCAGTTCTTC
>TRBV7-9|.|TRBJ2-3|.
CASSPYPGLVITDTQYF
TGTGCCAGCAGCCCCTACCCGGGGCTAGTGATCACAGATACGCAGTATTTT
>TRBV19|.|TRBJ2-3|.
CASSIEGLQSTDTQYF
TGTGCCAGTAGTATAGAGGGCCTCCAGAGCACAGATACGCAGTATTTT
>TRBV19|few|TRBJ2-5|.
CASSIPWQETQYF
TGTGCCAGTAGTATACCGTGGCAGGAGACCCAGTACTTC
>TRBV5-1|.|TRBJ2-1|TRBD2
CASSFRTSGGDSEQFF
TGCGCCAGCAGCTTTCGGACTAGCGGGGGGGACTCTGAGCAGTTCTTC
>TRBV6-4|many|TRBJ2-1|TRBD2
CASSETSGTGNEQFF
TGTGCCAGCAGTGAGACTAGCGGGACTGGTAATGAGCAGTTCTTC
>TRBV5-1|.|TRBJ2-2|.
CASSTQGGELFF
TGCGCCAGCAGCACACAGGGCGGGGAGCTGTTTTTT
>TRBV5-4|.|TRBJ2-1|.
CASSLEGGPYNEQFF
TGTGCCAGCAGCTTGGAGGGAGGCCCTTACAATGAGCAGTTCTTC
>TRBV10-2|.|TRBJ1-1|.
CASSESLGGRNTEAFF
TGCGCCAGCAGTGAGAGTCTTGGGGGCAGGAACACTGAAGCTTTCTTT
>TRBV5-8|.|TRBJ1-5|.
CASSDGTNSNQPQHF
TGTGCCAGCAGCGATGGGACAAATAGCAATCAGCCCCAGCATTTT
>TRBV28|few|TRBJ2-6|.
CASSLEISGANVLTF
TGTGCCAGCAGTTTAGAGATCTCTGGGGCCAACGTCCTGACTTTC
>TRBV7-2|few|TRBJ2-3|.
CASRLTGLTDTQYF
TGTGCCAGCAGGCTGACAGGACTCACAGATACGCAGTATTTT
>TRBV5-1|.|TRBJ1-2|.
CASSTAQGPSYGYTF
TGCGCCAGCAGCACCGCCCAGGGGCCTAGCTATGGCTACACCTTC
>TRBV10-3|.|TRBJ1-3|.
CAISELFGNTIYF
TGTGCCATCAGTGAGTTATTCGGGAACACCATATATTTT
>TRBV27|.|TRBJ2-3|TRBD1
CASSPGQGRDTQYF
TGTGCCAGCAGTCCCGGACAGGGTCGAGATACGCAGTATTTT
>TRBV7-8|.|TRBJ2-7|TRBD2
CASSRTSGNYEQYF
TGTGCCAGTAGTCGGACTAGCGGGAACTACGAGCAGTACTTC
>TRBV5-8|.|TRBJ1-4|TRBD1
CASSPGLRGHNEKLFF
TGTGCCAGCAGCCCCGGACTTAGGGGGCACAATGAAAAACTGTTTTTT
>TRBV21-1|.|TRBJ2-7|.
CASSPGDEKGTYEQYF
TGTGCCAGCAGCCCAGGGGACGAAAAAGGGACCTACGAGCAGTACTTC
>TRBV6-1|.|TRBJ2-2|.
CASSGRETGELFF
TGTGCCAGCAGTGGCAGGGAGACCGGGGAGCTGTTTTTT
>TRBV6-1|.|TRBJ1-5|TRBD1
CASRAGTGNNQPQHF
TGTGCCAGCAGGGCAGGGACAGGGAACAATCAGCCCCAGCATTTT
>TRBV5-6|.|TRBJ2-3|TRBD2
CASLPSGSTDTQYF
TGTGCCAGCCTTCCTAGCGGGAGTACAGATACGCAGTATTTT
>TRBV7-6|.|TRBJ2-2|TRBD1
CASGSYRQGLNTGELFF
TGTGCCAGCGGCAGCTATCGACAGGGGCTAAACACCGGGGAGCTGTTTTTT
>TRBV29-1|.|TRBJ2-7|TRBD2
CSVGPSGRAREQYF
TGCAGCGTTGGCCCTAGCGGGAGGGCGCGGGAGCAGTACTTC
>TRBV2|.|TRBJ2-3|.
CASTEEGIMPDTQYF
TGTGCCAGCACCGAGGAGGGGATAATGCCAGATACGCAGTATTTT
>TRBV5-1|once|TRBJ2-7|.
CASSHRTETYEQYF
TGCGCCAGCAGCCATCGGACGGAGACCTACGAGCAGTACTTC
>TRBV5-1|.|TRBJ2-7|.
CASSFLRYEQYF
TGCGCCAGCAGCTTCCTAAGGTACGAGCAGTACTTC
>TRBV18|.|TRBJ2-5|.
CASSPPAGALQETQYF
TGTGCCAGCTCACCACCAGCCGGGGCATTACAAGAGACCCAGTACTTC
>TRBV6-5|.|TRBJ2-7|TRBD2
CASSRATGGYEQYF
TGTGCCAGCAGCCGGGCCACGGGGGGCTACGAGCAGTACTTC
>TRBV27|.|TRBJ2-7|TRBD2
CASAGTSNEQYF
TGTGCCAGCGCTGGGACTAGCAATGAGCAGTACTTC
>TRBV29-1|.|TRBJ1-3|.
CSVDLSGNTIYF
TGCAGCGTTGATCTATCGGGAAACACCATATATTTT
>TRBV6-5|.|TRBJ2-7|.
CASRGYISEQYF
TGTGCCAGCAGAGGGTACATCTCCGAGCAGTACTTC
>TRBV27|.|TRBJ1-4|.
CASSLRGSDNEKLFF
TGTGCCAGCAGTTTAAGGGGCTCAGATAATGAAAAACTGTTTTTT
>TRBV5-6|.|TRBJ2-5|TRBD2
CASSFTGAGGETQYF
TGTGCCAGCAGCTTTACAGGAGCGGGAGGGGAGACCCAGTACTTC
>TRBV28|.|TRBJ2-7|TRBD1
CASNVLGTGDYEQYF
TGTGCCAGCAATGTTCTAGGGACAGGGGACTACGAGCAGTACTTC
>TRBV7-9|.|TRBJ2-1|.
CASEEGYNEQFF
TGTGCCAGTGAGGAGGGATACAATGAGCAGTTCTTC
>TRBV19|.|TRBJ1-1|.
CASSTTGTPNTEAFF
TGTGCCAGTAGTACGACCGGGACCCCGAACACTGAAGCTTTCTTT
>TRBV5-1|once|TRBJ2-7|TRBD1
CASSISTGYEQYF
TGCGCCAGCAGCATCTCGACAGGGTACGAGCAGTACTTC
>TRBV27|.|TRBJ2-4|.
CASRQGRGIQYF
TGTGCCAGCAGACAGGGTAGGGGCATTCAGTACTTC
>TRBV4-1|.|TRBJ2-7|.
CASSLEDWERSYEQYF
TGCGCCAGCAGCCTCGAAGACTGGGAACGCTCCTACGAGCAGTACTTC
>TRBV7-3|.|TRBJ2-2|.
CASSLTPGHDTGELFF
TGTGCCAGCAGCTTAACTCCGGGACACGACACCGGGGAGCTGTTTTTT
>TRBV5-1|.|TRBJ1-2|.
CASSGGDGDNYGYTF
TGCGCCAGCAGCGGGGGAGACGGAGATAACTATGGCTACACCTTC
>TRBV11-2|.|TRBJ2-1|.
CASSPYDSGYNEQFF
TGTGCCAGCAGCCCATACGATAGCGGATACAATGAGCAGTTCTTC
>TRBV20-1|.|TRBJ2-5|.
CRDSQETQYF
TGCAGGGACTCCCAAGAGACCCAGTACTTC
>TRBV2|few|TRBJ2-1|.
CASSEWVANGVDEQFF
TGTGCCAGCAGTGAATGGGTAGCCAATGGGGTGGATGAGCAGTTCTTC
>TRBV7-9|.|TRBJ2-2|TRBD1
CASSLGRGRTGELFF
TGTGCCAGCAGCTTAGGCAGGGGGCGCACCGGGGAGCTGTTTTTT
>TRBV19|once|TRBJ1-1|.
CASSIDLYRDPTEAFF
TGTGCCAGTAGTATAGATCTATACAGGGATCCCACTGAAGCTTTCTTT
>TRBV27|.|TRBJ2-5|.
CATGLQETQYF
TGTGCCACCGGGCTCCAAGAGACCCAGTACTTC
>TRBV28|.|TRBJ2-1|TRBD2
CASREGTSVREQFF
TGTGCCAGCAGGGAAGGGACTAGCGTTAGGGAGCAGTTCTTC
>TRBV6-6|.|TRBJ2-7|.
CATSRGHEQYF
TGTGCCACCTCACGGGGCCACGAGCAGTACTTC
>TRBV5-1|.|TRBJ2-3|TRBD2
CASSSRTSGSSDTQYF
TGCGCCAGCAGCTCCCGGACTAGCGGGAGTTCAGATACGCAGTATTTT
>TRBV27|.|TRBJ2-7|TRBD2
CASSLNAGAYEQYF
TGTGCCAGCAGTTTAAACGCGGGGGCCTACGAGCAGTACTTC
>TRBV2|.|TRBJ2-4|.
CASSAGSRLAKNIQYF
TGTGCCAGCAGTGCGGGGTCTCGATTAGCCAAAAACATTCAGTACTTC
>TRBV2|few|TRBJ2-7|.
CASGIYEQYF
TGTGCCTCGGGGATCTACGAGCAGTACTTC
>TRBV5-8|.|TRBJ2-7|.
CASSFSLGMSEQYF
TGTGCCAGCAGCTTCTCTCTAGGAATGAGCGAGCAGTACTTC
>TRBV7-9|many|TRBJ2-1|TRBD2
CASSRLAGIYNEQFF
TGTGCCAGCAGTAGACTAGCGGGGATCTACAATGAGCAGTTCTTC
>TRBV6-5|.|TRBJ1-6|TRBD1
CASRAPGQGSSPLHF
TGTGCCAGCAGAGCTCCTGGACAGGGTAGCTCACCCCTCCACTTT